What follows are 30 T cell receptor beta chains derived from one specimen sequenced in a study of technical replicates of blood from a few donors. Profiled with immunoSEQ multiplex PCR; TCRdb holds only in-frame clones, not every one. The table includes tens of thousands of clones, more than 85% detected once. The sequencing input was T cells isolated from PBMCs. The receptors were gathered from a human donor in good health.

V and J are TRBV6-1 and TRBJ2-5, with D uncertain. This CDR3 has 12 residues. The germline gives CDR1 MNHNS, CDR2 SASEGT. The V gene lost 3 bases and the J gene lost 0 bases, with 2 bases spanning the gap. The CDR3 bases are TGTGCCAGCAGTGACTACCAAGAGACCCAGTACTTC. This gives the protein CASSDYQETQYF.

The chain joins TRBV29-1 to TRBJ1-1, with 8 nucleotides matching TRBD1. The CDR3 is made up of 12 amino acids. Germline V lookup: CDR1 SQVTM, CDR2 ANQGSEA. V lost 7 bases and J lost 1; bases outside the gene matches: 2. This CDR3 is CSGTGGNTEAFF. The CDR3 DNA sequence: TGCAGCGGTACAGGGGGGAACACTGAAGCTTTCTTT.

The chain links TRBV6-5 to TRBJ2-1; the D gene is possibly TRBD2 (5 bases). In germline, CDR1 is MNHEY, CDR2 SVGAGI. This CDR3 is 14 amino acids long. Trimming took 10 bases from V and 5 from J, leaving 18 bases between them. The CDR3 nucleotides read TGTGCCATTTCGAAAGGACTGGAAAACAATGAGCAGTTCTTC. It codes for CAISKGLENNEQFF.

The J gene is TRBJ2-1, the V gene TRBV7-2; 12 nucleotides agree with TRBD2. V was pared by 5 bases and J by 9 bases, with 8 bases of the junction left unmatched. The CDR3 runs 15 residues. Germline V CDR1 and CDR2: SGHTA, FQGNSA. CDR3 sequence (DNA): TGTGCCAGCAGCGAGACTAGCGGGAGACAGCCTGAGCAGTTCTTC. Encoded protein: CASSETSGRQPEQFF.

CDR3 coding DNA: TGTGCCAGCAGCGCTCAGGAGCGGGCCAAAAACATTCAGTACTTC. Translated, it gives CASSAQERAKNIQYF. V and J are TRBV7-2 and TRBJ2-4, with a possible D match to TRBD2 (5 bases). This CDR3 spans 15 amino acids. The V end lost 5 bases, the J end lost 1 base, and 12 bases lay between the germline ends. CDR1 and CDR2 from the germline V gene are SGHTA and FQGNSA.

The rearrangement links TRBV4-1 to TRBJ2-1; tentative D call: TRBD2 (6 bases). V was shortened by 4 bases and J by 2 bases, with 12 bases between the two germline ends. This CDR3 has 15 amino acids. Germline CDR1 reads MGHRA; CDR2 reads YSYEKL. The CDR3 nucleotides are TGCGCCAGCAGCCGGAATAGCGGAACCTACAATGAGCAGTTCTTC. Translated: CASSRNSGTYNEQFF.

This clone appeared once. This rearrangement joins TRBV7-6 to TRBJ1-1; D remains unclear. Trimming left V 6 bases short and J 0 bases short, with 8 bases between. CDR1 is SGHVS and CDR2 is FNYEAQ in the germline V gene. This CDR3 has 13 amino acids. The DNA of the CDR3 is TGTGCCAGCAGACTAAACCTGAACACTGAAGCTTTCTTT. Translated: CASRLNLNTEAFF.

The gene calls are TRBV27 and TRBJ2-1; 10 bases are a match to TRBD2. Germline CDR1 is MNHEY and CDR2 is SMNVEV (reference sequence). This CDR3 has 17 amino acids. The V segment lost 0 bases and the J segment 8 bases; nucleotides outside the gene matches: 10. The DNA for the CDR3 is TGTGCCAGCAGTTTATCGCATCTAGCGGGAGAGGGCGATGAGCAGTTCTTC. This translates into CASSLSHLAGEGDEQFF.

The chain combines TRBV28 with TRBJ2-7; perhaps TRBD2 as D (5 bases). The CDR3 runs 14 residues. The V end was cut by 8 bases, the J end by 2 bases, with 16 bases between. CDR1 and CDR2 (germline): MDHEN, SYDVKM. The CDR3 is CASQAAVPTYEQYF. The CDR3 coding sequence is TGTGCCAGCCAAGCGGCAGTTCCTACCTACGAGCAGTACTTC.

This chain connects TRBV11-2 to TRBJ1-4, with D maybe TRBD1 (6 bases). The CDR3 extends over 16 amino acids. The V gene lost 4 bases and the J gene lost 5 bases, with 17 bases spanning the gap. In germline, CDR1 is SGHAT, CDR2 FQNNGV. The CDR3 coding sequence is TGTGCCAGCAGCTGGGGTAACAGGGTTCTGAATGAAAAACTGTTTTTT. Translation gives CASSWGNRVLNEKLFF. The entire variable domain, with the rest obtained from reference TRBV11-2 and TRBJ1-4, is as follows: EAGVAQSPRYKIIEKRQSVAFWCNPISGHATLYWYQQILGQGPKLLIQFQNNGVVDDSQLPKDRFSAERLKGVDSTLKIQPAKLEDSAVYLCASSWGNRVLNEKLFFGSGTQLSVL.

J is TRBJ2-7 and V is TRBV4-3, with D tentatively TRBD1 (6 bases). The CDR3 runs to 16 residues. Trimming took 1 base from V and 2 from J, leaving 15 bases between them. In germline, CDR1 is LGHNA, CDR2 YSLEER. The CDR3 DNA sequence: TGCGCCAGCAGCCAAGCGGTACAGGGTTTAGCCTACGAGCAGTACTTC. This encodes CASSQAVQGLAYEQYF.

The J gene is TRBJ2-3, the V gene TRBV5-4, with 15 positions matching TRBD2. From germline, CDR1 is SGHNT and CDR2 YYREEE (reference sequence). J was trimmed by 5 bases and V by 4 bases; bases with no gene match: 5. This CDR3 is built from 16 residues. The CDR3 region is CASSGTSGRRGDTQYF. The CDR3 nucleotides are TGTGCCAGCAGCGGGACTAGCGGGAGGCGAGGAGATACGCAGTATTTT.

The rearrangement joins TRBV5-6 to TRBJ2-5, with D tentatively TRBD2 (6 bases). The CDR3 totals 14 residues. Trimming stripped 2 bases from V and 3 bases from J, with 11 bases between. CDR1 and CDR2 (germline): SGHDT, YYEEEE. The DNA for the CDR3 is TGTGCCAGCAGCTTTGGTTGGGAGGAAGAGACCCAGTACTTC. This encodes CASSFGWEEETQYF. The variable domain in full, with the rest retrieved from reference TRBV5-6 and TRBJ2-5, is DAGVTQSPTHLIKTRGQQVTLRCSPKSGHDTVSWYQQALGQGPQFIFQYYEEEERQRGNFPDRFSGHQFPNYSSELNVNALLLGDSALYLCASSFGWEEETQYFGPGTRLLVL.

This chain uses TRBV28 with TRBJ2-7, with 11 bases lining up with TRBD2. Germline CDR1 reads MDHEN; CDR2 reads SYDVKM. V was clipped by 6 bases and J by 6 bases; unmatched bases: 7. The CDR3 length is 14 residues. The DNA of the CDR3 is TGTGCCAGCAGGCCCGGGACTAGCGGTAGCGAGCAGTACTTC. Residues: CASRPGTSGSEQYF.

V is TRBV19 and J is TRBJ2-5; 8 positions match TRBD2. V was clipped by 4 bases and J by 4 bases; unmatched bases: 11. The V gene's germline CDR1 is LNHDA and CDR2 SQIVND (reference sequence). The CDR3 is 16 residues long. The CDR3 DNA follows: TGTGCCAGTAGTACATCTAGCGGGTCGGTAGGAGAGACCCAGTACTTC. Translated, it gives CASSTSSGSVGETQYF.

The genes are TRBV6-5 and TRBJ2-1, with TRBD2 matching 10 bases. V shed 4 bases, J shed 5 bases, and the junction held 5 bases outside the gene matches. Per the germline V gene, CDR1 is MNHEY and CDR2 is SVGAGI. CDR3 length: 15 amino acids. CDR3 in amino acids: CASSSSGRGNNEQFF. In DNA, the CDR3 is TGTGCCAGCAGTTCTAGCGGGAGAGGTAACAATGAGCAGTTCTTC.

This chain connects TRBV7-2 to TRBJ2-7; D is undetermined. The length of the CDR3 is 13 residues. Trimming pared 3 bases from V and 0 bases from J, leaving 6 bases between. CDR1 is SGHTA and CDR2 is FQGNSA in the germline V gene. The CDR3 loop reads CASSFASSYEQYF. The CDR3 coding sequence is TGTGCCAGCAGCTTTGCGAGCTCCTACGAGCAGTACTTC.

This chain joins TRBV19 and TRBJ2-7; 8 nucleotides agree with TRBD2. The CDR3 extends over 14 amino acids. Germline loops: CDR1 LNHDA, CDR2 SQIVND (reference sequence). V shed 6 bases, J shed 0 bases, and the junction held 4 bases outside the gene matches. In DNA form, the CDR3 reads TGTGCCAGTAGCCGGGGGGGGAGCTCCTACGAGCAGTACTTC. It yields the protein CASSRGGSSYEQYF.

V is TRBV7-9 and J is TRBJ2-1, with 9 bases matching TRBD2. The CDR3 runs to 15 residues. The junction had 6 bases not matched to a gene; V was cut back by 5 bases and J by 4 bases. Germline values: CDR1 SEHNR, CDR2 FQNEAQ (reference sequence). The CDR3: CASSPGTSFYNEQFF. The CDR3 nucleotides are TGTGCCAGCAGCCCAGGGACTAGCTTTTACAATGAGCAGTTCTTC.

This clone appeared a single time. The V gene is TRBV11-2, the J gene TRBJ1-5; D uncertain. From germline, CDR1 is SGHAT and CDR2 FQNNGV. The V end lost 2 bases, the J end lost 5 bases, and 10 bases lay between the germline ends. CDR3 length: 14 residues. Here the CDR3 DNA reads TGTGCCAGCAGCTTATCCGGTTTTTATCAGCCCCAGCATTTT. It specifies CASSLSGFYQPQHF.

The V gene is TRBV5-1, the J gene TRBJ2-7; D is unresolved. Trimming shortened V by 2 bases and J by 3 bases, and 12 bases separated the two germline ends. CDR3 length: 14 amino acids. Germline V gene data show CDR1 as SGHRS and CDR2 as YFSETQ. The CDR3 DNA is TGCGCCAGCAGCTTTGAAGACGGAGTCTACGAGCAGTACTTC. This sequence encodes CASSFEDGVYEQYF.

The CDR3 loop is CASSLDRGRGQPQHF. The CDR3 DNA sequence: TGTGCCAGCAGCTTGGACAGGGGGCGCGGGCAGCCCCAGCATTTT. The V call is TRBV5-4, the J call TRBJ1-5; 9 positions agree with TRBD1. J gave up 7 bases and V 0 bases, and 5 bases lay outside the gene matches. Looked up from germline, CDR1 is SGHNT and CDR2 is YYREEE (reference sequence). The CDR3 has 15 residues.

The CDR3 bases are TGCGCCAGCAGCTTGCAGGGGCGAGATTTTGAAAAACTGTTTTTT. Translation: CASSLQGRDFEKLFF. The rearrangement links TRBV5-1 to TRBJ1-4, with a possible D match to TRBD1 (6 bases). The CDR3 runs to 15 residues. Germline V lookup: CDR1 SGHRS, CDR2 YFSETQ. With 1 base removed from V and 7 bases from J, the gap between germline ends came to 14 bases.

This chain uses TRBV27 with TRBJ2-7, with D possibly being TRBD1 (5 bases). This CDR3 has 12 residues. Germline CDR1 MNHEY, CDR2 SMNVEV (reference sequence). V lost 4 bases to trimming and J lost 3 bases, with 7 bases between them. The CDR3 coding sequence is TGTGCCAGCAGTTACAGGTACTACGAGCAGTACTTC. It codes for CASSYRYYEQYF.

The CDR3 nucleotides read TGTGCCTGGAGTAGGTTTGCGGGAGAGCAGTACAATGAGCAGTTCTTC. Protein: CAWSRFAGEQYNEQFF. This chain joins TRBV30 and TRBJ2-1, with 7 bases identical to TRBD2. The germline V gene has CDR1 GTSNPN and CDR2 SVGIG (reference sequence). The CDR3 has 16 residues. The trim removed 2 bases at V and 4 bases at J, leaving 11 bases unmatched.

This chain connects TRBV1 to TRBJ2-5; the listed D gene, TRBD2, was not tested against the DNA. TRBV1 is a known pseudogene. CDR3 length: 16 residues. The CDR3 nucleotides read TGCACCAGCAGCCAAAAAGAGGGAGGGCCCAGGGAGACCCAGTACTTC. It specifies CTSSQKEGGPRETQYF.

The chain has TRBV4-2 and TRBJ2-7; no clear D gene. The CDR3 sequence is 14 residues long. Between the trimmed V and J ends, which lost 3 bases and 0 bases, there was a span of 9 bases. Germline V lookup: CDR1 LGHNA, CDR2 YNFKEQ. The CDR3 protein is CASSHLLVSYEQYF. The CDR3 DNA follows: TGTGCCAGCAGCCATCTTTTAGTCTCCTACGAGCAGTACTTC.

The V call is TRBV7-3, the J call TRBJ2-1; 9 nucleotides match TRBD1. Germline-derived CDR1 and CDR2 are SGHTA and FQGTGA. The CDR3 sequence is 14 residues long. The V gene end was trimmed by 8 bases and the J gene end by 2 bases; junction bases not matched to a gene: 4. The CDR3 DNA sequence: TGTGCCAGCGTGGACAGGGGCACCTACAATGAGCAGTTCTTC. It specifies CASVDRGTYNEQFF.

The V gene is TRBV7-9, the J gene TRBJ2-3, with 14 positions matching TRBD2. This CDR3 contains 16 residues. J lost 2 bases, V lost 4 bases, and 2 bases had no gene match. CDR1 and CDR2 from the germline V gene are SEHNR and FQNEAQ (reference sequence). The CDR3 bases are TGTGCCAGCAGCTGGGGACTAGCGGGAGTCACAGATACGCAGTATTTT. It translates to CASSWGLAGVTDTQYF.

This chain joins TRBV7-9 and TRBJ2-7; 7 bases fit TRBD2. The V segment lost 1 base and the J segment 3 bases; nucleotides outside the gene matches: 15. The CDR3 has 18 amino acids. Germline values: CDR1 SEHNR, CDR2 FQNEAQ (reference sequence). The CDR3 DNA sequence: TGTGCCAGCAGCTTAGGATTCGGCGCTAGCGGAACTTTCTACGAGCAGTACTTC. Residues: CASSLGFGASGTFYEQYF.